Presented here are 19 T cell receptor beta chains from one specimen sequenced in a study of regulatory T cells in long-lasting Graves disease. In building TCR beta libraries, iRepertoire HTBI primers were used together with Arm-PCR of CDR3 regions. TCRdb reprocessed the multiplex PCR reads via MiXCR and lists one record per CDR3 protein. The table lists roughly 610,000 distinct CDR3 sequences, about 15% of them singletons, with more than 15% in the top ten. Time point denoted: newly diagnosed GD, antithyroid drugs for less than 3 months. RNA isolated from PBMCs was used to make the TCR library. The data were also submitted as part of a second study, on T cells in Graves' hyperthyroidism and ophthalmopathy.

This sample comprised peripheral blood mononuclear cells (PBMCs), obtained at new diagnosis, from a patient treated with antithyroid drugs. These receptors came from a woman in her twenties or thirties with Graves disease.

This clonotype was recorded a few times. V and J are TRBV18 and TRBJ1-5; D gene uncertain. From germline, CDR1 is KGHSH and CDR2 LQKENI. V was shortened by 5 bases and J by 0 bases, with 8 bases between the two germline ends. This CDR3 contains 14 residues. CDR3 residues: CASSDVGSNQPQHF. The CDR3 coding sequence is TGTGCCAGCTCAGACGTGGGTAGCAATCAGCCCCAGCATTTT.

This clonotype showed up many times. CDR3: CSGGNTEAFF. CDR3 coding DNA: TGCAGTGGGGGGAACACTGAAGCTTTCTTT. V is TRBV20-1 and J is TRBJ1-1; D ambiguous. The CDR3 totals 10 residues. The V gene's germline CDR1 is DFQATT and CDR2 SNEGSKA (reference sequence). V was cut by 7 bases and J by 1 base, with 4 bases left in between.

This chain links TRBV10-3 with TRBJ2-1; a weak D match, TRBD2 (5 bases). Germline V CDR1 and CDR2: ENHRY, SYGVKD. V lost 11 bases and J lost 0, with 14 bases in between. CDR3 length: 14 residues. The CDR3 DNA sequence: TGTGCCTCGAGGAATAGCGCCTCCTACAATGAGCAGTTCTTC. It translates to CASRNSASYNEQFF.

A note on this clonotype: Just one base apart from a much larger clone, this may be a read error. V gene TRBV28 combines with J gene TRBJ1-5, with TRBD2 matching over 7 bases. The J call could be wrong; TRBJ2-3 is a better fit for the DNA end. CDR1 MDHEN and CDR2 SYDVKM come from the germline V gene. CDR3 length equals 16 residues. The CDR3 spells CASTGWGEGRYQPQYF. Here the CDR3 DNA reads TGTGCCAGCACCGGTTGGGGGGAGGGTAGGTATCAGCCCCAGTATTTT.

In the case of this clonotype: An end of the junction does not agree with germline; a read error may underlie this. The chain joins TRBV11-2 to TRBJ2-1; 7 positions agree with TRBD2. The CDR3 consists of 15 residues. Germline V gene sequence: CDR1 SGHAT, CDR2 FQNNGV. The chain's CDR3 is CATSVGGSSYNEQFF. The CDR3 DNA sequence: TGTGCCACCAGCGTGGGCGGGAGCTCCTACAATGAGCAGTTCTTC.

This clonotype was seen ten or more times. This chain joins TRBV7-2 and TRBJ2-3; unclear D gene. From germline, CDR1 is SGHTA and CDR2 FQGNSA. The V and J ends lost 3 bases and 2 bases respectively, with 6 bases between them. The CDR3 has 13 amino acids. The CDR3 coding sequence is TGTGCCAGCAGCTTGGCATACACAGATACGCAGTATTTT. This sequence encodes CASSLAYTDTQYF.

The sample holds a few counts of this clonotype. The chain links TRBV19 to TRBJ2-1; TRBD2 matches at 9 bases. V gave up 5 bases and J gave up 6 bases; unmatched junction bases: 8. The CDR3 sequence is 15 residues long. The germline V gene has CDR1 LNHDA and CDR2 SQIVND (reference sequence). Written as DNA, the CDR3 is TGTGCCAGTAGTGCGTCTCTAGCGGGAATCAATGAGCAGTTCTTC. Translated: CASSASLAGINEQFF. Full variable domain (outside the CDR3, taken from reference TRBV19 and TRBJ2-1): DGGITQSPKYLFRKEGQNVTLSCEQNLNHDAMYWYRQDPGQGLRLIYYSQIVNDFQKGDIAEGYSVSREKKESFPLTVTSAQKNPTAFYLCASSASLAGINEQFFGPGTRLTVL.

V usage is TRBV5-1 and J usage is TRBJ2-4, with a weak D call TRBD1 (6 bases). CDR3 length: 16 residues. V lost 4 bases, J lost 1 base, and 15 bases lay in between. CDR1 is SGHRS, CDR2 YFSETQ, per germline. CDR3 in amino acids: CASSQQLQGAKNIQYF. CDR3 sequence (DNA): TGCGCCAGCAGCCAACAGCTTCAGGGGGCCAAAAACATTCAGTACTTC. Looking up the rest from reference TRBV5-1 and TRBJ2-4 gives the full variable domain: KAGVTQTPRYLIKTRGQQVTLSCSPISGHRSVSWYQQTPGQGLQFLFEYFSETQRNKGNFPGRFSGRQFSNSRSEMNVSTLELGDSALYLCASSQQLQGAKNIQYFGAGTRLSVL.

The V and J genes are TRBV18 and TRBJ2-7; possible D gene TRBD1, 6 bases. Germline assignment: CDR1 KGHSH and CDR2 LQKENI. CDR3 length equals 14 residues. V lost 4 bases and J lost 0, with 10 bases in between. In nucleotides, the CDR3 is TGTGCCAGCTCACAAAAACAGGGCTCCTACGAGCAGTACTTC. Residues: CASSQKQGSYEQYF. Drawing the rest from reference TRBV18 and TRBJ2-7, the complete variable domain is NAGVMQNPRHLVRRRGQEARLRCSPMKGHSHVYWYRQLPEEGLKFMVYLQKENIIDESGMPKERFSAEFPKEGPSILRIQQVVRGDSAAYFCASSQKQGSYEQYFGPGTRLTVT.

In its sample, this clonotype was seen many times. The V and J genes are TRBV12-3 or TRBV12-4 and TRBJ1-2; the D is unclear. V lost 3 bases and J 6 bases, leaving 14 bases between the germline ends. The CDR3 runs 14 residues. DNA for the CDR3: TGTGCCAGCAGTTTTTTCCCAAGGACCCATGGCTACACCTTC. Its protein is CASSFFPRTHGYTF.

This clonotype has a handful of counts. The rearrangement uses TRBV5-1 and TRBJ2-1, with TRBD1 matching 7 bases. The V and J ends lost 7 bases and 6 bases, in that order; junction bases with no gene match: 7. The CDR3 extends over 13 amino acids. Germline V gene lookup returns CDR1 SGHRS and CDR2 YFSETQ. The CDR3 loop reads CASFEGQINEQFF. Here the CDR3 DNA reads TGCGCCAGCTTCGAGGGACAGATCAATGAGCAGTTCTTC.

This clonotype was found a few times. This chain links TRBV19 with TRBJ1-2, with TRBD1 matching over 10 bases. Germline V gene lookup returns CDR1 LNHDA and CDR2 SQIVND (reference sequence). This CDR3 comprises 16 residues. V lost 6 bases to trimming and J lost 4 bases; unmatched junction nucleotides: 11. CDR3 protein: CASSPMGTGASYGYTF. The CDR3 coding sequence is TGTGCCAGTAGCCCAATGGGGACAGGGGCCTCCTATGGCTACACCTTC. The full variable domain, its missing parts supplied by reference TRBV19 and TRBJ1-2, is DGGITQSPKYLFRKEGQNVTLSCEQNLNHDAMYWYRQDPGQGLRLIYYSQIVNDFQKGDIAEGYSVSREKKESFPLTVTSAQKNPTAFYLCASSPMGTGASYGYTFGSGTRLTVV.

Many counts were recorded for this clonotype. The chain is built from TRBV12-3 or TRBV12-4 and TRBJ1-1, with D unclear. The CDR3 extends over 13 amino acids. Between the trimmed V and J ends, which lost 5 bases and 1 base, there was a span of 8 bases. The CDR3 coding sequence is TGTGCCAGCAGTCCGCAGGCGAACACTGAAGCTTTCTTT. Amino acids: CASSPQANTEAFF.

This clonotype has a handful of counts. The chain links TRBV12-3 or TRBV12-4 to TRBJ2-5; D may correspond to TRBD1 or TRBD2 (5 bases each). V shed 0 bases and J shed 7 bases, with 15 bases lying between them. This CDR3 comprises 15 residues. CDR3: CASSLAGTGRRTQYF. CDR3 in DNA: TGTGCCAGCAGTTTAGCAGGGACCGGAAGACGGACCCAGTACTTC.

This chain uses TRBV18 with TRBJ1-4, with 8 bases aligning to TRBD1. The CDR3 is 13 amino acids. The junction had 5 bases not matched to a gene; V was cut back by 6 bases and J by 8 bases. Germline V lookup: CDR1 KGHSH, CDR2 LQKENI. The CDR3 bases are TGTGCCAGCTCCCGACAGGGGAGGGAAAAACTGTTTTTT. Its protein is CASSRQGREKLFF. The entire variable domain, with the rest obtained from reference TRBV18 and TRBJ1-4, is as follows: NAGVMQNPRHLVRRRGQEARLRCSPMKGHSHVYWYRQLPEEGLKFMVYLQKENIIDESGMPKERFSAEFPKEGPSILRIQQVVRGDSAAYFCASSRQGREKLFFGSGTQLSVL.

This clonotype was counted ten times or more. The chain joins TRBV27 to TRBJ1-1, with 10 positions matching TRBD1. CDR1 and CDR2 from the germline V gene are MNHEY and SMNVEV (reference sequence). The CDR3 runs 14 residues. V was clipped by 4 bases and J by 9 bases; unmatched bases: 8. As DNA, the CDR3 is TGTGCCAGCAGTTCCCTCCGGGACAGGGGCCAAGCTTTCTTT. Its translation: CASSSLRDRGQAFF.

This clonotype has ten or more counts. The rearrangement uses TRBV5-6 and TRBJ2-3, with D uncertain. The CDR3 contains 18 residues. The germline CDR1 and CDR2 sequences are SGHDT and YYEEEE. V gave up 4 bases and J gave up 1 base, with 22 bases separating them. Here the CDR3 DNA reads TGTGCCAGCAGCCGATGGGATATTTGGCGAATTGGCACAGATACGCAGTATTTT. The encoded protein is CASSRWDIWRIGTDTQYF.

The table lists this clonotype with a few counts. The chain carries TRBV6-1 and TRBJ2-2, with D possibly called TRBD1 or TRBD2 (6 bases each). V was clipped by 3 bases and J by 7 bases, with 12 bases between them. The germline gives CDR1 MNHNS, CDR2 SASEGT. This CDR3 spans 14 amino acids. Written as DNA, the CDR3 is TGTGCCAGCAGTGACATCGGGGGCCGCGGGGAGCTGTTTTTT. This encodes CASSDIGGRGELFF.

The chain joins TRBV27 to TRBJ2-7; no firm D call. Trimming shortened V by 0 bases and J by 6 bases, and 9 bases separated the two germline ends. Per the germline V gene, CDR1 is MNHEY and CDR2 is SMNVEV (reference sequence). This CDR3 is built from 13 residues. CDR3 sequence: CASSLSRVGEQYF. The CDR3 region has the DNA TGTGCCAGCAGTTTATCTCGGGTTGGCGAGCAGTACTTC.